A selection of T cell receptor beta chains follows, all from one sample in a study of blood T cell repertoires in COVID-19. Libraries were prepared by immunoSEQ multiplex PCR; TCRdb keeps only in-frame clonotypes and omits some of them. Of hundreds of thousands of clones listed, more than 70% are singletons. Sequencing was done on a sample of PBMCs or T cells enriched from blood (not recorded which). All receptors derive from a man aged 35-49 years in a cohort exposed to, infected with or recovered from COVID-19 (not recorded which). Both conserved end residues are part of each CDR3. The D gene is left open where the match is weak. Size values are once, few and many counts, or a class for expanded clones, and some rows have none.

j_gene	v_gene	d_gene	abundance	CDR3nt	CDR3aa
TRBJ2-1	TRBV6-5	NA	NA	TGTGCCAGCGCCGGGTATGAGCAGTTCTTC	CASAGYEQFF
TRBJ1-5	TRBV19	NA	NA	TGTGCCAGTAGTACCGGAAACGGACAGCTAGGTTTTCAGCCCCAGCATTTT	CASSTGNGQLGFQPQHF
TRBJ1-6	TRBV3-1/TRBV3-2	NA	NA	TGTGCCAGCAGCCAAATTAGCGCCCATAATTCACCCCTCCACTTT	CASSQISAHNSPLHF
TRBJ2-3	TRBV4-2	TRBD2	NA	TGTGCCAGCAGCCAAAATAGCCGGGGGGAGGGCACAGATACGCAGTATTTT	CASSQNSRGEGTDTQYF
TRBJ1-2	TRBV6-4	TRBD1	NA	TGTGCCAGACCAAGAACAGGGGGCGCAGACTATGGCTACACCTTC	CARPRTGGADYGYTF
TRBJ2-3	TRBV9	NA	NA	TGTGCCAGCAGCCCCGGAGCAGGGTGGACAGATACGCAGTATTTT	CASSPGAGWTDTQYF
TRBJ2-5	TRBV5-1	TRBD1	NA	TGCGCCAGCAGCTTGGAGGGACAGGGGGCATCTAGCCAAGAGACCCAGTACTTC	CASSLEGQGASSQETQYF
TRBJ1-1	TRBV29-1	NA	NA	TGCAGCGTTGAGGGCTTCATGAACACTGAAGCTTTCTTT	CSVEGFMNTEAFF
TRBJ2-1	TRBV19	TRBD2	NA	TGTGCCAGTAGTAGCGGGACTAGCGGGTCCTACAATGAGCAGTTCTTC	CASSSGTSGSYNEQFF
TRBJ1-2	TRBV7-2	TRBD1	NA	TGTGCCAGCAGCGTCCGGGACAGGAGTTATGGCTACACCTTC	CASSVRDRSYGYTF
TRBJ2-7	TRBV10-3	TRBD1	NA	TGTGCCATCAGTGAGGTGACAGGGGTAGCCTACGAGCAGTACTTC	CAISEVTGVAYEQYF
TRBJ1-1	TRBV2	TRBD1	once	TGTGCCAGCAGTCGAATACCCGGGACAGAAAACACTGAAGCTTTCTTT	CASSRIPGTENTEAFF
TRBJ2-7	TRBV7-8	TRBD2	NA	TGTGCCAGCAGCTATCCCGGGACTAGTTTAAGGCGGGAGTCCTACGAGCAGTACTTC	CASSYPGTSLRRESYEQYF
TRBJ2-5	TRBV30	TRBD2	NA	TGTGCCTGGAGCCGTAGCGGGATACAAGAGACCCAGTACTTC	CAWSRSGIQETQYF
TRBJ2-6	TRBV10-3	NA	few	TGTGCCATCAGTGGGCCAGGGACTGGGGCCAACGTCCTGACTTTC	CAISGPGTGANVLTF
TRBJ2-3	TRBV19	NA	NA	TGTGCCAGTAGGCCCGCCCTAGATGGCACAGATACGCAGTATTTT	CASRPALDGTDTQYF
TRBJ1-2	TRBV11-2	NA	once	TGTGCCAGCAGCCCTCGGACGGGAAACTATGGCTACACCTTC	CASSPRTGNYGYTF
TRBJ1-1	TRBV6-1	NA	NA	TGTGCCAGCAGTGAAGGGACAGCCCCAGAAGCTTTCTTT	CASSEGTAPEAFF
TRBJ2-7	TRBV28	TRBD1	NA	TGTGCCAGCAGGCATCCGGGACAGCCCTACGAGCAGTACTTC	CASRHPGQPYEQYF
TRBJ1-1	TRBV7-2	TRBD1	many	TGTGCCAGCACCCTAGGGGGCCCAGGAACGAATGAAGCTTTCTTT	CASTLGGPGTNEAFF
TRBJ2-5	TRBV12-5	TRBD2	NA	TGTGCTAGTGGTCCCGGACTAGGAAGACAAGAGACCCAGTACTTC	CASGPGLGRQETQYF
TRBJ2-7	TRBV5-1	NA	NA	TGCGCCAGCAGCTTGGTGGAGGGGGCGGCCGAGCAGTACTTC	CASSLVEGAAEQYF
TRBJ2-1	TRBV5-1	TRBD2	once	TGCGCCAGCAGCTTGGCCGGACTAGCGGGAGTTGTTGAGCAGTTCTTC	CASSLAGLAGVVEQFF
TRBJ1-4	TRBV19	NA	NA	TGTGCCAGTAGTACAATTTACACAGGGATTAACGAAAAACTGTTTTTT	CASSTIYTGINEKLFF
TRBJ1-4	TRBV19	NA	NA	TGTGCCAGTAGCAGGGATAATGAAAAACTGTTTTTT	CASSRDNEKLFF
TRBJ2-7	TRBV18	TRBD2	NA	TGTGCCAGCTCGCCCCGGACTAGCGGCACATACGAGCAGTACTTC	CASSPRTSGTYEQYF
TRBJ2-1	TRBV18	TRBD2	NA	TGTGCCAGCTCACCACCTGCGGGAGGGGGGAATGAGCAGTTCTTC	CASSPPAGGGNEQFF
TRBJ2-3	TRBV5-1	TRBD2	many	TGCGCCAGCAGCAAGGGGACTAGCGGTCGCACAGATACGCAGTATTTT	CASSKGTSGRTDTQYF
TRBJ1-5	TRBV19	NA	NA	TGTGCCAGTAGTATAAAAGGGGATAGCAATCAGCCCCAGCATTTT	CASSIKGDSNQPQHF
TRBJ1-4	TRBV4-1	NA	NA	TGCGCCAGCAGCCAAGCCCCAGAAAAACTGTTTTTT	CASSQAPEKLFF